This TCR beta chain was sequenced in a study of human T cells and chemical hapten exposure. Stated time point: patch test 2, 6 weeks after DPC sensitization. Treatment: therapeutic diphenylcyclopropenone sensitization with weekly scalp DPC. Researchers extracted total RNA from unfractionated whole blood. Study findings and constraints: Patch test score rose with PT1 expanded TCR count, significant at thresholds 8, 16 and 32, not 4. Each of the donors had alopecia, so their immune responses may not resemble those of healthy people.

Unique molecular identifiers were affixed to discrete cDNA molecules within the library. TCRdb re-called the RACE reads with MiXCR, one entry per CDR3 protein. The repertoire holds tens of thousands of distinct CDR3 sequences, 6% to 8.5% seen once, with around 1.3% in the top ten. This clonotype has at least ten counts. Antigen unknown. The sequences come from whole blood, collected in connection with sensitization to the hapten diphenylcyclopropenone (DPC). The clonotype originates from a woman in her twenties or thirties with alopecia areata. Some clones in this sample may be carry-over from other donors' samples.

This chain's CDR3 is CASSQNWDRAYEQYF. In nucleotides, the CDR3 is TGTGCCAGCAGCCAAAACTGGGACAGAGCCTACGAGCAGTACTTC. The chain recombines TRBV4-2 with TRBJ2-7; 7 bases fit TRBD1. V lost 2 bases and J lost 2; bases outside the gene matches: 6. The CDR3 runs 15 residues. Germline V CDR1 and CDR2: LGHNA, YNFKEQ.